The clone carrying this TCR beta chain was picked up a small number of times. Its antigen is undetermined. Other nucleotide sequences from this sample produce the same CDR3. This record comes from a study of CD8+ T cells in alopecia areata. Study at large: Dosing with tofacitinib proceeded for 6 to 18 months, followed by 6 months off drug.

Sequencing relied on a cDNA template that was reverse transcribed from extracted RNA. Data came from immunoSEQ multiplex PCR; TCRdb stores just in-frame clones and leaves some out. The table includes 200,000 to 250,000 clones, 57% detected once. Notes on the study in general: Elevated clonality characterized lesional scalp relative to normal scalp, particularly in alopecia totalis/universalis.

V was trimmed by 0 bases and J by 6 bases, leaving 8 bases between them. CDR3 size: 13 residues. Germline-derived CDR1 and CDR2 are SGHRS and YFSETQ. This specimen consisted of CD4+ T cells sorted from blood, obtained at week 0. The sequence was collected from a human donor with alopecia areata. The chain uses TRBV5-1 and TRBJ2-3; no clear D gene. Written as DNA, the CDR3 is TGCGCCAGCAGCTTGGGACGGACGGATACGCAGTATTTT. This sequence encodes CASSLGRTDTQYF.